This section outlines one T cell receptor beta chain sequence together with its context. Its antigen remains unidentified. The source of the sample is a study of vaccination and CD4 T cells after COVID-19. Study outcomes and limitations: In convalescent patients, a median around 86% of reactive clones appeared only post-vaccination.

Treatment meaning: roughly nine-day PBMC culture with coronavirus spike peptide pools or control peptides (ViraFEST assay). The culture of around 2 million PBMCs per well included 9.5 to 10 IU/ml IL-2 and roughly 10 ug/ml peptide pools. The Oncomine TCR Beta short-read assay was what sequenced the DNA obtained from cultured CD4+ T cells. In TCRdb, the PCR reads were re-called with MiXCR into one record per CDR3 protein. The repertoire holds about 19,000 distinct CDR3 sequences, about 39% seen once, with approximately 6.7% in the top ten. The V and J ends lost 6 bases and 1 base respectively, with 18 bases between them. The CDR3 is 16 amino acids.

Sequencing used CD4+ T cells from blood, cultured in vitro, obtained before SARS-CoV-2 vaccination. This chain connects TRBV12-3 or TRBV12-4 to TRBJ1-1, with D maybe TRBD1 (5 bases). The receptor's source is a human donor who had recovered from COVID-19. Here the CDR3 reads CASRPLVVGANTEAFF. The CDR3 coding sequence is TGTGCCAGCAGGCCCCTCGTAGTCGGGGCGAACACTGAAGCTTTCTTT.